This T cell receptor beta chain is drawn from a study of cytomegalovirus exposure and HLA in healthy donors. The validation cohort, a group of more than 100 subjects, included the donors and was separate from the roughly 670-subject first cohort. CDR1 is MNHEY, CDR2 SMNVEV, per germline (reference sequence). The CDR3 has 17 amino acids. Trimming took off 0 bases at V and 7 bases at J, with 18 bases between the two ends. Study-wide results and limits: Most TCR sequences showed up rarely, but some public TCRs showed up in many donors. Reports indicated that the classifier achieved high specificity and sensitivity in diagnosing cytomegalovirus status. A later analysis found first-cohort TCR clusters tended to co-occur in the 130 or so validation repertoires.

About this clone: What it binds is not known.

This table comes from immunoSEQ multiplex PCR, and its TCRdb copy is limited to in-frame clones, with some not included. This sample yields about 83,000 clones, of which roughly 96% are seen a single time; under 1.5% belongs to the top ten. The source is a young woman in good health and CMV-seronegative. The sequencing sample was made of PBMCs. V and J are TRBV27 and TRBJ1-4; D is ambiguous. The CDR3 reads CASSLSLTPTTGEKLFF. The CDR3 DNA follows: TGTGCCAGCAGTTTATCGTTGACTCCCACCACTGGTGAAAAACTGTTTTTT.